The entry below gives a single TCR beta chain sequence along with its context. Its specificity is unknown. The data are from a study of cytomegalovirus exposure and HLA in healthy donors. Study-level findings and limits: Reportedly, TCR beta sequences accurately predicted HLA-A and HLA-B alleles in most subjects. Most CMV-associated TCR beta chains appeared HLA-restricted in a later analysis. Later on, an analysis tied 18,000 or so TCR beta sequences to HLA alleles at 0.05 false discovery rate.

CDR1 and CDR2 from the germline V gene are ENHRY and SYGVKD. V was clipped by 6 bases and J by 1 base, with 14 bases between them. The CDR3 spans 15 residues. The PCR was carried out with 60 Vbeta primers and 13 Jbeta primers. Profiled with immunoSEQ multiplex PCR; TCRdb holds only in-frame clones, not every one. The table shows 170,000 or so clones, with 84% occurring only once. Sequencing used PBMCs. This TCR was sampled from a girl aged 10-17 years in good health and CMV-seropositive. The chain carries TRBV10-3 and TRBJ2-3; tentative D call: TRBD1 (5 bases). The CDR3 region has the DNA TGTGCCATCAGCCAGGGATCTACCGGCACAGATACGCAGTATTTT. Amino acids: CAISQGSTGTDTQYF.